This TCR beta chain is from a study of T cell changes during pregnancy in multiple sclerosis. There are 10 residues in the CDR3. Germline assignment: CDR1 SNHLY and CDR2 FYNNEI. Method: immunoSEQ multiplex PCR; TCRdb's copy keeps in-frame clones and lacks some. The sample lists approximately 51,000 clones; roughly 92% were seen once. The sequences come from CD4+ T cells from peripheral blood mononuclear cells, collected in the second trimester of pregnancy. This chain connects TRBV2 to TRBJ2-5; D unclear. Near its end, the DNA agrees better with TRBJ2-7, so the J call may be wrong. This TCR derives from a female donor with multiple sclerosis, enrolled in a pregnancy study. CDR3 residues: CASSVYEQYF. The CDR3 nucleotides are TGTGCCAGCAGTGTTTACGAGCAGTACTTC.